Below are 14 T cell receptor beta chains sequenced from a single sample in a study of response to subunit inactivated influenza vaccine. TCRdb re-called the RT-PCR reads through MiXCR, storing one row per CDR3 protein. This sample carries about 540,000 distinct CDR3 sequences, less than 25% of them seen once, and the ten largest clones take approximately 3%. This sample was shared with a second study, whose subject was T cells expressing NK-cell markers. Per that study: TCR beta cDNA was made by 5'RACE template switching with UMIs.

Sequenced material: CD4+ T cells sorted from PBMCs, taken 12 days after vaccination. The receptors originated from a man aged 45 to 65 who received an inactivated influenza vaccine.

This chain links TRBV5-6 with TRBJ2-1, with D perhaps matching TRBD1 or TRBD2 (5 bases each). Trimming pared 3 bases from V and 5 bases from J, leaving 15 bases between. Germline loops: CDR1 SGHDT, CDR2 YYEEEE. The CDR3 length is 15 residues. In nucleotides, the CDR3 is TGTGCCAGCAGCTGGACCGGGACGCTAAACAATGAGCAGTTCTTC. Translation: CASSWTGTLNNEQFF.

V gene TRBV5-1 combines with J gene TRBJ2-2; possibly TRBD1 for D (5 bases). Germline CDR1 reads SGHRS; CDR2 reads YFSETQ. With 1 base removed from V and 4 bases from J, the gap between germline ends came to 11 bases. This CDR3 has 15 amino acids. CDR3 sequence reads: CASSLSRASTGELFF. The CDR3 region has the DNA TGCGCCAGCAGCTTGTCCAGGGCCAGCACCGGGGAGCTGTTTTTT.

This clonotype was counted between two and nine times. V and J are TRBV4-2 and TRBJ2-1; D might be TRBD1 or TRBD2, each matching 6 bases. The V end lost 6 bases, the J end lost 8 bases, and 8 bases lay between the germline ends. The CDR3 is 11 residues long. Germline CDR1 reads LGHNA; CDR2 reads YNFKEQ. The CDR3 DNA reads TGTGCCAGCAGGAGGGGGGATGAGCAGTTCTTC. Protein: CASRRGDEQFF.

The rearrangement joins TRBV10-3 to TRBJ2-3; no clear D. V shed 3 bases and J shed 3 bases, with 13 bases lying between them. This CDR3 comprises 15 residues. The germline CDR1 and CDR2 sequences are ENHRY and SYGVKD. CDR3 coding DNA: TGTGCCATCAGTGATGGCCTAACCGGGACAGATACGCAGTATTTT. Encoded protein: CAISDGLTGTDTQYF.

Only one count was recorded for this clonotype. The genes are TRBV5-4 and TRBJ2-2; D is unresolved. Germline values: CDR1 SGHNT, CDR2 YYREEE (reference sequence). The CDR3 runs 13 residues. V was clipped by 6 bases and J by 1 base, with 7 bases between them. CDR3 DNA sequence: TGTGCCAGCAAATCGGAGAACACCGGGGAGCTGTTTTTT. It encodes CASKSENTGELFF.

The chain combines TRBV24-1 with TRBJ1-1; 9 bases line up with TRBD1. This CDR3 comprises 15 residues. V lost 5 bases and J lost 1; bases outside the gene matches: 4. The germline gives CDR1 KGHDR, CDR2 SFDVKD. The chain's CDR3 is CATSGGQGRNTEAFF. CDR3 sequence (DNA): TGTGCCACCAGTGGAGGACAGGGGAGGAACACTGAAGCTTTCTTT.

V and J are TRBV11-2 and TRBJ2-1, with 8 bases fitting TRBD1. CDR1 is SGHAT and CDR2 is FQNNGV in the germline V gene. The CDR3 is 12 residues long. J was trimmed by 9 bases and V by 5 bases; bases with no gene match: 3. The CDR3 loop reads CASSVDRVEQFF. In DNA, the CDR3 is TGTGCCAGCAGCGTGGACAGGGTTGAGCAGTTCTTC. The whole variable domain, remainder taken from reference TRBV11-2 and TRBJ2-1, is EAGVAQSPRYKIIEKRQSVAFWCNPISGHATLYWYQQILGQGPKLLIQFQNNGVVDDSQLPKDRFSAERLKGVDSTLKIQPAKLEDSAVYLCASSVDRVEQFFGPGTRLTVL.

The V gene is TRBV12-3 or TRBV12-4, the J gene TRBJ2-5, with TRBD1 identical over 10 bases. Trimming at V came to 3 bases and at J to 1 base, leaving 8 bases not matched to a gene. This CDR3 is built from 17 residues. The DNA of the CDR3 is TGTGCCAGCAGTTTGGGGACAGGGGCTTCGGTCCAAGAGACCCAGTACTTC. Its protein is CASSLGTGASVQETQYF.

This clonotype was recorded many times. This chain uses TRBV24-1 with TRBJ2-5, with TRBD1 matching over 8 bases. The CDR3 spans 16 residues. Germline V CDR1 and CDR2: KGHDR, SFDVKD. V gave up 3 bases and J gave up 3 bases; unmatched junction bases: 8. DNA of the CDR3: TGTGCCACCAGTGATGCCGGGACAGGAACCGAAGAGACCCAGTACTTC. Translated, it gives CATSDAGTGTEETQYF.

The table lists this clonotype with many counts. In nucleotides, the CDR3 is TGTGCCAGCAGTGAAGCGGACCGGACAGAGCAGTTCTTC. It yields the protein CASSEADRTEQFF. The chain recombines TRBV2 with TRBJ2-1; D perhaps matches TRBD1 (5 bases). The CDR3 has 13 amino acids. V was clipped by 0 bases and J by 10 bases, with 10 bases between them. CDR1 is SNHLY and CDR2 is FYNNEI in the germline V gene.

Details on this clonotype: At one end, the junction sequence differs from germline, possibly due to a read error. V and J are TRBV11-2 and TRBJ2-5, with D maybe TRBD2 (5 bases). The CDR3 length is 14 residues. Looked up from germline, CDR1 is SGHAT and CDR2 is FQNNGV. CDR3 sequence reads: CASSLETTSETQHF. The DNA for the CDR3 is TGTGCCAGCAGCTTAGAGACTACATCCGAGACCCAGCACTTC.

The V call is TRBV18, the J call TRBJ2-7; no clear D gene. Germline loops: CDR1 KGHSH, CDR2 LQKENI. V lost 3 bases and J 0 bases, leaving 9 bases between the germline ends. The CDR3 extends over 14 amino acids. The CDR3 DNA reads as TGTGCCAGCTCACCTCCAGCCTTCTCCTACGAGCAGTACTTC. Amino acid sequence: CASSPPAFSYEQYF.

This clonotype was recorded at least ten times. The V and J genes are TRBV12-3 or TRBV12-4 and TRBJ2-1; D gene uncertain. V dropped 5 bases and J dropped 10 bases, with 15 bases sitting between them. The CDR3 loop spans 13 amino acids. The CDR3 loop reads CASSVDARHEQFF. In DNA form, the CDR3 reads TGTGCCAGCAGTGTGGATGCTAGACACGAGCAGTTCTTC.

The chain carries TRBV7-7 and TRBJ2-1, with 11 bases fitting TRBD2. The V and J ends lost 3 bases and 10 bases, in that order; junction bases with no gene match: 14. This CDR3 is 17 amino acids long. Germline CDR1 and CDR2: SSHAT and FNYEAQ (reference sequence). CDR3 amino acids: CASSLYSGTSGPQEQFF. In DNA form, the CDR3 reads TGTGCCAGCAGCTTGTACTCCGGGACTAGCGGCCCCCAGGAGCAGTTCTTC. Full variable domain (remainder filled in from reference TRBV7-7 and TRBJ2-1): GAGVSQSPRYKVTKRGQDVTLRCDPISSHATLYWYQQALGQGPEFLTYFNYEAQPDKSGLPSDRFSAERPEGSISTLTIQRTEQRDSAMYRCASSLYSGTSGPQEQFFGPGTRLTVL.